Presented here are 9 T cell receptor beta chains from one specimen sequenced in a study of sequential checkpoint blockade in melanoma. As to treatment: randomized to nivolumab then ipilimumab (arm A) or the reverse (arm B). Profiled with immunoSEQ multiplex PCR; TCRdb holds only in-frame clones, not every one. The repertoire has tens of thousands of clones, 70% to 90% of them found once; the top ten carry roughly 23%. Sample: CD8+ T cells sorted from blood (inferred from file names), taken from a patient given nivolumab and ipilimumab in sequence. All receptors derive from a human donor with melanoma.

This chain uses TRBV10-3 with TRBJ1-1; TRBD1 agrees at 10 bases. Germline CDR1 is ENHRY and CDR2 is SYGVKD. The CDR3 is made up of 14 amino acids. The V and J ends lost 6 bases and 6 bases, in that order; junction bases with no gene match: 7. CDR3 nucleotides: TGTGCCATCAGGGACAGGGGGATTGGCGCTGAAGCTTTCTTT. It yields the protein CAIRDRGIGAEAFF.

The chain combines TRBV11-2 with TRBJ2-7; the match to TRBD2 covers 7 bases. Germline V CDR1 and CDR2: SGHAT, FQNNGV. The CDR3 has 15 amino acids. J gave up 2 bases and V 5 bases, and 9 bases lay outside the gene matches. For the CDR3, the DNA is TGTGCCAGCAGCCTCACAGCGGGGTCCCCCTACGAGCAGTACTTC. Amino acid sequence: CASSLTAGSPYEQYF.

V and J are TRBV27 and TRBJ2-1, with 13 bases aligning to TRBD2. This CDR3 region has 16 residues. V lost 6 bases, J lost 12 bases, and 14 bases stayed unmatched. Germline values: CDR1 MNHEY, CDR2 SMNVEV (reference sequence). The CDR3 sequence: CASSVLLAGGPAGQFF. CDR3 in DNA: TGTGCCAGCAGCGTACTACTAGCGGGAGGGCCAGCAGGGCAGTTCTTC.

V gene TRBV4-3 combines with J gene TRBJ1-2; 9 bases are a match to TRBD1. The CDR3 sequence is 15 residues long. V gave up 2 bases and J gave up 5 bases; unmatched junction bases: 6. Germline V gene data show CDR1 as LGHNA and CDR2 as YSLEER. CDR3 nucleotide sequence: TGCGCCAGCAGCCAACCTGGGACAGGGCTTTATGGCTACACCTTC. The encoded protein is CASSQPGTGLYGYTF.

The table lists this clone with a few counts. A read error likely explains this, since a far larger clone differs by one base. The rearrangement links TRBV28 to TRBJ2-1; TRBD2 might be the D (5 bases). Germline CDR1 reads MDHEN; CDR2 reads SYDVKM. Between the trimmed V and J ends, which lost 2 bases and 5 bases, there was a span of 28 bases. This CDR3 spans 20 amino acids. This CDR3 reads CASSLTRTRHLRRFHNEQFF. The CDR3 nucleotides are TGTGCCAGCAGTTTAACTCGGACTCGCCACCTCAGAAGATTCCACAATGAGCAGTTCTTC.

The rearrangement uses TRBV7-9 and TRBJ2-7; D might be TRBD1 (6 bases). Germline CDR1 and CDR2: SEHNR and FQNEAQ (reference sequence). CDR3 length: 14 amino acids. Trimming pared 5 bases from V and 6 bases from J, leaving 17 bases between. The chain's CDR3 is CASSADGTLVEQYF. The DNA for the CDR3 is TGTGCCAGCAGCGCGGACGGGACATTGGTCGAGCAGTACTTC. Based on the CDR3 plus reference TRBV7-9 and TRBJ2-7, the full variable domain is DTGVSQNPRHKITKRGQNVTFRCDPISEHNRLYWYRQTLGQGPEFLTYFQNEAQLEKSRLLSDRFSAERPKGSFSTLEIQRTEQGDSAMYLCASSADGTLVEQYFGPGTRLTVT.

The chain carries TRBV9 and TRBJ2-5; 9 bases line up with TRBD2. Germline V lookup: CDR1 SGDLS, CDR2 YYNGEE. V shed 0 bases, J shed 6 bases, and the junction held 6 bases outside the gene matches. There are 15 residues in the CDR3. The CDR3 bases are TGTGCCAGCAGCGTAGAGGCGGGGGGGTACAAGACCCAGTACTTC. Translation: CASSVEAGGYKTQYF.

This chain links TRBV7-8 with TRBJ2-2, with TRBD2 identical over 11 bases. CDR1 is SGHVS and CDR2 is FQNEAQ in the germline V gene. The CDR3 extends over 16 amino acids. The ends lost 2 bases at V and 4 bases at J; junction bases unmatched: 3. In nucleotides, the CDR3 is TGTGCCAGCAGCTTACGACTAGCGGGATCCACCGGGGAGCTGTTTTTT. Amino acids: CASSLRLAGSTGELFF.

The V and J genes are TRBV18 and TRBJ2-1, with 10 bases aligning to TRBD2. The CDR3 sequence is 16 residues long. V lost 0 bases and J lost 5; bases outside the gene matches: 4. CDR1 is KGHSH and CDR2 is LQKENI in the germline V gene. CDR3 DNA: TGTGCCAGCTCACCACCAGGTGGGACTAGCGACAATGAGCAGTTCTTC. Amino acids: CASSPPGGTSDNEQFF.